The clone carrying this T cell receptor (beta chain) was observed a single time. Its cognate antigen is unknown. This record belongs to a study of T cell responses to AZD1222 COVID-19 vaccine. Study conclusions and caveats: Most donors were white British, females outnumbered males, and clonal diversity was possibly underestimated. At study baseline, merely six AZD1222 recipients were seropositive.

The germline gives CDR1 LNHDA, CDR2 SQIVND (reference sequence). V shed 7 bases and J shed 4 bases, with 12 bases lying between them. This CDR3 has 13 residues. The data were produced by immunoSEQ multiplex PCR, yet TCRdb's version contains in-frame clones alone and is incomplete. In the table there are fewer than 120,000 clones, 70% to 90% of which are singletons. The TCR was taken from an adult in good health. The chain uses TRBV19 and TRBJ2-3; D is possibly TRBD1 (6 bases). The material sequenced was peripheral blood, taken on day 0 of AZD1222 vaccination. CDR3 sequence reads: CASKAQGADTQYF. In DNA form, the CDR3 reads TGTGCCAGTAAAGCACAGGGTGCAGATACGCAGTATTTT.